This T cell receptor (beta chain) was recorded in a study of T cells in localized non-small cell lung cancer. Generated by immunoSEQ multiplex PCR, the TCRdb table keeps only in-frame clones and is missing some. The sample has tens of thousands of clones, 84% seen once. The germline gives CDR1 SNHLY, CDR2 FYNNEI. The V segment lost 4 bases and the J segment 11 bases; nucleotides outside the gene matches: 6. The CDR3 is made up of 13 amino acids. The rearrangement uses TRBV2 and TRBJ2-4; 9 bases fit TRBD2. Source: peripheral blood, taken before any cancer treatment. The clonotype originates from a female donor at least 60 years old with stage I lung adenocarcinoma. This CDR3 reads CASSAEAGGFQYF. The DNA of the CDR3 is TGTGCCAGCAGTGCCGAAGCGGGGGGCTTTCAGTACTTC.